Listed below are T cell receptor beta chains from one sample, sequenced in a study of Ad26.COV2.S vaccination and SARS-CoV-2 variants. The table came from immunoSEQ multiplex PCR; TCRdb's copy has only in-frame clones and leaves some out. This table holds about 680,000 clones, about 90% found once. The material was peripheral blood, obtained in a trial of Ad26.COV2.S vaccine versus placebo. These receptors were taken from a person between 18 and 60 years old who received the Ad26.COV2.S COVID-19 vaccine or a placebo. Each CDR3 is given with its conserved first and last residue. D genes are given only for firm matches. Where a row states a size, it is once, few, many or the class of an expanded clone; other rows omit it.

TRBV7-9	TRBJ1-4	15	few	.	CASSYLSILNEKLFF	TGTGCCAGCAGCTATCTGTCGATCCTTAATGAAAAACTGTTTTTT
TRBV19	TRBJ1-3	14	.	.	CASSLTPSGNTIYF	TGTGCCAGTAGTCTTACACCCTCTGGAAACACCATATATTTT
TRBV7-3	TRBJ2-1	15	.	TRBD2	CASSWTSGEGSEQFF	TGTGCCAGCAGCTGGACTAGCGGGGAGGGTAGTGAGCAGTTCTTC
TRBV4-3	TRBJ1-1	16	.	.	CASSQDGVREGTEAFF	TGCGCCAGCAGCCAAGATGGGGTAAGGGAAGGCACTGAAGCTTTCTTT
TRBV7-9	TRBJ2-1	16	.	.	CASSLGQGTYSNEQFF	TGTGCCAGCAGCTTAGGTCAGGGTACTTACTCGAATGAGCAGTTCTTC
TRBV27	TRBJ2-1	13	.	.	CASSFGGANEQFF	TGTGCCAGCAGTTTCGGCGGGGCCAATGAGCAGTTCTTC
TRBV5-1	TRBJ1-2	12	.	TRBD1	CASSPGQAGYTF	TGCGCCAGCAGCCCGGGACAGGCTGGCTACACCTTC
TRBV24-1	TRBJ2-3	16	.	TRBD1	CATSLRGLMLTDTQYF	TGTGCCACCAGTCTCAGGGGGCTTATGTTGACAGATACGCAGTATTTT
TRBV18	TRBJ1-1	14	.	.	CASSSSEARLAAFF	TGTGCCAGCTCATCATCGGAGGCAAGACTTGCAGCTTTCTTT
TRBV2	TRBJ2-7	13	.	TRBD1	CASSSGQHYEQYF	TGTGCCAGCAGTTCGGGACAGCACTACGAGCAGTACTTC
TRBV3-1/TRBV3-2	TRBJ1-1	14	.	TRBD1	CASSQRQGYTEAFF	TGTGCCAGCAGCCAAAGACAGGGGTACACTGAAGCTTTCTTT
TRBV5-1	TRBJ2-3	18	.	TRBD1	CASSFRDRGPLSTDTQYF	TGCGCCAGCAGCTTCCGGGACAGGGGGCCTTTGAGCACAGATACGCAGTATTTT
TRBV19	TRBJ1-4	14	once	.	CASSISGANEKLFF	TGTGCCAGTAGTATCTCAGGGGCTAATGAAAAACTGTTTTTT
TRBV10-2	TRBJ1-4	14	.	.	CASSEQGGNEKLFF	TGCGCCAGCAGTGAGCAGGGAGGGAATGAAAAACTGTTTTTT
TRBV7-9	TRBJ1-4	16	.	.	CASSAPPGATNEKLFF	TGTGCCAGCAGCGCCCCCCCCGGGGCAACTAATGAAAAACTGTTTTTT
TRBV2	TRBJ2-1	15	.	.	CASSAGGSSYNEQFF	TGTGCCAGCAGTGCCGGTGGGAGCTCCTACAATGAGCAGTTCTTC
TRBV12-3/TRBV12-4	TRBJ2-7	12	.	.	CASSPGPGEQYF	TGTGCCAGCAGCCCGGGACCAGGCGAGCAGTACTTC
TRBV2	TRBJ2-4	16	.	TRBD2	CASSARLAGGQNIQYF	TGTGCCAGCAGTGCAAGACTAGCGGGAGGTCAAAACATTCAGTACTTC
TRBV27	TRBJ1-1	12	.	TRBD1	CASSSGGAEAFF	TGTGCCAGCAGTTCAGGGGGGGCTGAAGCTTTCTTT
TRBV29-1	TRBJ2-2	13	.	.	CSVGDGPTGELFF	TGCAGCGTGGGGGACGGACCTACCGGGGAGCTGTTTTTT
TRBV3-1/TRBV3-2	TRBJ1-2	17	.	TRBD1	CASSQGGIGQGGYGYTF	TGTGCCAGCAGCCAAGGAGGGATAGGACAGGGTGGCTATGGCTACACCTTC
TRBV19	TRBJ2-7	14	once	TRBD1	CASSTTGGNYEQYF	TGTGCCAGTAGTACGACAGGGGGGAACTACGAGCAGTACTTC
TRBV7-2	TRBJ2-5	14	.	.	CASSSSGPQETQYF	TGTGCCAGCAGCTCCTCGGGTCCCCAAGAGACCCAGTACTTC
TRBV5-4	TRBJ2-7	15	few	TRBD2	CASSPLTSGGYEQYF	TGTGCCAGCAGCCCTTTAACTAGCGGGGGCTACGAGCAGTACTTC
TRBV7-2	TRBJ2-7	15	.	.	CASSLDGGPTYEQYF	TGTGCCAGCAGCTTAGATGGGGGCCCGACCTACGAGCAGTACTTC
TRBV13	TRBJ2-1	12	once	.	CASSLSDNEQFF	TGTGCCAGCAGCCTCTCGGACAATGAGCAGTTCTTC